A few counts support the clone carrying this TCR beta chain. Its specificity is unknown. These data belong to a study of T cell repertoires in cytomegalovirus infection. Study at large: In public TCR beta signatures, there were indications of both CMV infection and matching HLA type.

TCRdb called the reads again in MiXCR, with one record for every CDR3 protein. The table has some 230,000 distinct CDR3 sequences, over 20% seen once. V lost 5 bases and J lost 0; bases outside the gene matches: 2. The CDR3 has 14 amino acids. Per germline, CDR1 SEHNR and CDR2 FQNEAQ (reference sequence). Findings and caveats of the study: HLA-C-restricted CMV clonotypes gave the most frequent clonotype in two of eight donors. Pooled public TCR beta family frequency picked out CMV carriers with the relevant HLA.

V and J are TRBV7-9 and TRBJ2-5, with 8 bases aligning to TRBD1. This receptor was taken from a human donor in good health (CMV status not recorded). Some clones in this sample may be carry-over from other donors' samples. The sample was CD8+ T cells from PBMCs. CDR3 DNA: TGTGCCAGCAGCCTGGACAGGGACCAAGAGACCCAGTACTTC. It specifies CASSLDRDQETQYF.